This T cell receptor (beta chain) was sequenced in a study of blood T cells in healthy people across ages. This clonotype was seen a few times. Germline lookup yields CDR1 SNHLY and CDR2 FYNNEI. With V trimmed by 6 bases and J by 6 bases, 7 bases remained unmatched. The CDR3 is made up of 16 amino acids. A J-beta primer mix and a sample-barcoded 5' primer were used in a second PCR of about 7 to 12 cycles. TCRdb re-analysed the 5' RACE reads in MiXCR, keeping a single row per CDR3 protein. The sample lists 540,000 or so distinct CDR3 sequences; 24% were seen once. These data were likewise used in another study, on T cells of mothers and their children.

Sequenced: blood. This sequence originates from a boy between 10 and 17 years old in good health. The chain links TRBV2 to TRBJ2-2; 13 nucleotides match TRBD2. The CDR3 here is CASRTGTSGTAGELFF. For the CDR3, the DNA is TGTGCCAGCAGGACCGGGACTAGCGGGACCGCCGGGGAGCTGTTTTTT.